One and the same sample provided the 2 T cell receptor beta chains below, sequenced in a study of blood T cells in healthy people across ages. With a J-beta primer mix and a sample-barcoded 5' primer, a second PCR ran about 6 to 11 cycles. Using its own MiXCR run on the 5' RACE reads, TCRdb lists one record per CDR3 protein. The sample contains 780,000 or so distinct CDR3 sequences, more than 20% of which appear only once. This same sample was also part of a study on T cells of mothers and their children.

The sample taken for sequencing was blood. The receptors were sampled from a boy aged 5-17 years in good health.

The chain's CDR3 is CASSQSPGGIGETQYF. In nucleotides, the CDR3 is TGTGCCAGCAGCCAAAGCCCGGGGGGGATAGGAGAGACCCAGTACTTC. This chain uses TRBV11-2 with TRBJ2-5; 8 bases fit TRBD2. Looked up from germline, CDR1 is SGHAT and CDR2 is FQNNGV. Germline trimming cut 5 bases from V and 4 bases from J; bases unmatched to any gene: 12. The CDR3 loop spans 16 amino acids. Complete variable domain (other parts from reference TRBV11-2 and TRBJ2-5): EAGVAQSPRYKIIEKRQSVAFWCNPISGHATLYWYQQILGQGPKLLIQFQNNGVVDDSQLPKDRFSAERLKGVDSTLKIQPAKLEDSAVYLCASSQSPGGIGETQYFGPGTRLLVL.

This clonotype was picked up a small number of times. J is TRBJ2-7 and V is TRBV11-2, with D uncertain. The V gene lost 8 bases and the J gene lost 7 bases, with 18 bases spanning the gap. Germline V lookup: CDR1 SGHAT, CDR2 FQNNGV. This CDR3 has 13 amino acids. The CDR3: CASVQIRLGEQYF. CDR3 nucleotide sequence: TGTGCCAGCGTCCAAATAAGGTTAGGGGAGCAGTACTTC.